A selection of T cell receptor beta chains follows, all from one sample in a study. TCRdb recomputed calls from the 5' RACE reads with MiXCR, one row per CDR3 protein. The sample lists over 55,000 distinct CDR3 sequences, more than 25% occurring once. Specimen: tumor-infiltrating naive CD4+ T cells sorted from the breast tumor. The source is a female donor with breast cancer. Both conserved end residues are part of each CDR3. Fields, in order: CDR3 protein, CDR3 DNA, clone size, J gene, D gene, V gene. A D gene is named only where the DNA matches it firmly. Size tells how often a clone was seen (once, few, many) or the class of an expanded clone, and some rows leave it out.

CDR3aa: CATSDRYEQFF; CDR3nt: TGTGCCACCAGTGATCGGTATGAGCAGTTCTTC; abundance: -; j_gene: TRBJ2-1; d_gene: -; v_gene: TRBV24-1
CDR3aa: CASSLVERGEQFF; CDR3nt: TGCGCCAGCAGCTTGGTGGAGAGAGGTGAGCAGTTCTTC; abundance: -; j_gene: TRBJ2-1; d_gene: -; v_gene: TRBV5-1
CDR3aa: CASSFKSGHLGEQYF; CDR3nt: TGTGCCAGCAGTTTTAAATCGGGACACCTCGGCGAGCAGTACTTC; abundance: many; j_gene: TRBJ2-7; d_gene: -; v_gene: TRBV28
CDR3aa: CASSKGQVSDQPQHF; CDR3nt: TGTGCCAGCAGCAAGGGACAGGTTAGCGATCAGCCCCAGCATTTT; abundance: -; j_gene: TRBJ1-5; d_gene: TRBD1; v_gene: TRBV2
CDR3aa: CASTQGLAGGSSYEQYF; CDR3nt: TGCGCCAGCACCCAGGGACTAGCGGGAGGGAGCTCCTACGAGCAGTACTTC; abundance: -; j_gene: TRBJ2-7; d_gene: TRBD2; v_gene: TRBV5-1
CDR3aa: CASSLERNEQFF; CDR3nt: TGTGCCAGCAGCTTAGAACGGAATGAGCAGTTCTTC; abundance: -; j_gene: TRBJ2-1; d_gene: -; v_gene: TRBV7-2
CDR3aa: CSALGTGRRNGYTF; CDR3nt: TGCAGTGCCCTTGGGACAGGCCGCCGGAATGGCTACACCTTC; abundance: many; j_gene: TRBJ1-2; d_gene: TRBD1; v_gene: TRBV20-1
CDR3aa: CSAPIAGGQETQYF; CDR3nt: TGCAGTGCTCCTATAGCGGGGGGGCAAGAGACCCAGTACTTC; abundance: -; j_gene: TRBJ2-5; d_gene: TRBD2; v_gene: TRBV20-1
CDR3aa: CASSGVGGNTIYF; CDR3nt: TGTGCCAGTAGTGGGGTAGGTGGAAACACCATATATTTT; abundance: -; j_gene: TRBJ1-3; d_gene: -; v_gene: TRBV19
CDR3aa: CASSLGTTYNGQFF; CDR3nt: TGCGCCAGCAGCTTGGGGACTACTTACAATGGGCAGTTCTTC; abundance: few; j_gene: TRBJ2-1; d_gene: -; v_gene: TRBV5-1
CDR3aa: CASSQEGAKQETQYF; CDR3nt: TGCGCCAGCAGCCAAGAAGGGGCCAAGCAGGAGACCCAGTACTTC; abundance: -; j_gene: TRBJ2-5; d_gene: -; v_gene: TRBV4-1
CDR3aa: CAISESTGQPQHF; CDR3nt: TGTGCCATCAGTGAGTCGACGGGACAGCCCCAGCATTTT; abundance: once; j_gene: TRBJ1-5; d_gene: -; v_gene: TRBV10-3
CDR3aa: CASRTGGKETQYF; CDR3nt: TGTGCCAGCAGAACAGGGGGAAAAGAGACCCAGTACTTC; abundance: -; j_gene: TRBJ2-5; d_gene: TRBD1; v_gene: TRBV5-4
CDR3aa: CASSLVEGTGTQYF; CDR3nt: TGTGCCAGCAGTTTAGTAGAGGGAACTGGGACCCAGTACTTC; abundance: -; j_gene: TRBJ2-5; d_gene: -; v_gene: TRBV12-3/TRBV12-4
CDR3aa: CSATRDRAFEQYF; CDR3nt: TGCAGTGCTACCCGGGACAGGGCGTTCGAGCAGTACTTC; abundance: -; j_gene: TRBJ2-7; d_gene: TRBD1; v_gene: TRBV20-1